The present entry profiles one TCR beta chain with its context. Sequenced by immunoSEQ multiplex PCR; TCRdb stores in-frame clones only, minus some. The sample lists tens of thousands of clones; around 84% were seen once. These data belong to a study of OX40 agonist ivuxolimab in advanced cancers. The CDR3 extends over 13 amino acids. Germline CDR1 KGHSH, CDR2 LQKENI. Trimming pared 3 bases from V and 5 bases from J, leaving 8 bases between. The genes are TRBV18 and TRBJ1-5, with D perhaps matching TRBD1 (5 bases). The clonotype originates from an adult with an advanced solid tumor such as melanoma, head and neck, liver or kidney cancer. Sample: CD4+ or CD8+ T cells sorted from blood, taken in a trial of the OX40 agonist ivuxolimab. In DNA form, the CDR3 reads TGTGCCAGCTCACCCGGAGGGGATCAGCCCCAGCATTTT. It specifies CASSPGGDQPQHF. Full variable domain (remainder filled in from reference TRBV18 and TRBJ1-5): NAGVMQNPRHLVRRRGQEARLRCSPMKGHSHVYWYRQLPEEGLKFMVYLQKENIIDESGMPKERFSAEFPKEGPSILRIQQVVRGDSAAYFCASSPGGDQPQHFGDGTRLSIL.